The present T cell receptor beta chain was sequenced within a study of shared clonotypes between healthy human individuals. Study-level findings and limits: The naive CD4 repertoires of a handful of donors were compared, and 5% to 6.5% of clonotypes were shared.

V lost 3 bases to trimming and J lost 0 bases; unmatched junction nucleotides: 1. This CDR3 region has 14 residues. Germline lookup yields CDR1 MRHNA and CDR2 SNTAGT. Assay: immunoSEQ multiplex PCR; the TCRdb copy retains only in-frame clones and omits some. This table holds more than 500,000 clones, approximately 95% found once. Details on this clone: Its specificity is unknown.

This receptor was obtained from a woman in her 30s in good health. The chain joins TRBV6-4 to TRBJ1-1, with TRBD1 matching over 7 bases. What was sequenced was naive CD4+ T cells sorted from blood. Sample subset: CD45RA+ positively selected. The CDR3 nucleotides read TGTGCCAGCAGTGAGCAGGGGGTGAACACTGAAGCTTTCTTT. This sequence encodes CASSEQGVNTEAFF.